This T cell receptor beta chain originates from a study of post-analysis software for immune sequencing data. The TCR beta cDNA libraries carried unique molecular identifiers. TCRdb re-called the PCR reads with MiXCR, one entry per CDR3 protein. The table includes 820,000 or so distinct CDR3 sequences, approximately 50% detected once. There are a few counts of this clonotype. Its antigen is unknown. Whole-study results and caveats: TRBV segments more frequent in patients than in controls numbered a few and included TRBV5-6, TRBV5-1 and TRBV20-1. With F measure, samples from one preparation batch clustered together strongly.

There are 12 residues in the CDR3. Germline values: CDR1 SEHNR, CDR2 FQNEAQ (reference sequence). V was cut by 4 bases and J by 8 bases, with 11 bases left in between. The chain uses TRBV7-9 and TRBJ1-2; D is possibly TRBD1 (5 bases). This TCR derives from a girl aged 10 to 17 with multiple sclerosis. The sample comprised blood. The CDR3 coding sequence is TGTGCCAGCAGCTCGGGACGGGCGGGCTACACCTTC. This gives the protein CASSSGRAGYTF.